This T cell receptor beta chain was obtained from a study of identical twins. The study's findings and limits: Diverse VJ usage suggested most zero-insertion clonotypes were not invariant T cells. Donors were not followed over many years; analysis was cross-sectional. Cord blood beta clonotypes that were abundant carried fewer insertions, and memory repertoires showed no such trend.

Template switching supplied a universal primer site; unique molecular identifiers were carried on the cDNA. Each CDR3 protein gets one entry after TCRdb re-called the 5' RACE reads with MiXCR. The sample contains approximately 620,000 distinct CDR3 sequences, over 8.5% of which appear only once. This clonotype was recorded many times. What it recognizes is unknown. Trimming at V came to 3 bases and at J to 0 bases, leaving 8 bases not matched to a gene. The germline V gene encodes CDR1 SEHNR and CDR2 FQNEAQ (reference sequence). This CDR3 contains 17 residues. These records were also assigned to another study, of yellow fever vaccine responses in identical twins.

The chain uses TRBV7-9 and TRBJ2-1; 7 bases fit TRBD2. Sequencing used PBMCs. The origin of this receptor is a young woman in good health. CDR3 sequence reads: CASSFRSGGSSYNEQFF. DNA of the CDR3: TGTGCCAGCAGCTTTCGCTCGGGGGGTAGCTCCTACAATGAGCAGTTCTTC.